The clone carrying this T cell receptor (beta chain) has ten or more counts. Its antigen is unidentified. The record originates from a study of CD8 T cells in ankylosing spondylitis. Generation of TCR beta libraries employed quantitative 5'-RACE incorporating molecular barcodes. TCRdb itself ran the 5' RACE reads through MiXCR, one entry per CDR3 protein. The repertoire includes approximately 30,000 distinct CDR3 sequences, about 7.8% of them detected once, and approximately 10% sits in the top ten. Whole-study results and caveats: Seven to nine highly homologous variants made up a TCR beta motif that seemed to typify ankylosing spondylitis blood. Peripheral blood samples showed relatively rare disease-linked clones, and these clones were CD8+. Significant enrichment of disease-linked clones was reportedly seen in matched ankylosing spondylitis synovial fluid.

V dropped 6 bases and J dropped 5 bases, with 7 bases sitting between them. CDR3 size: 11 residues. The V and J genes are TRBV12-3 or TRBV12-4 and TRBJ1-2, with D maybe TRBD1 (6 bases). The sample comprised blood, either unsorted or a sorted T cell fraction (not recorded which). The receptor was derived from a male donor with ankylosing spondylitis or in good health (not recorded which). Here the CDR3 DNA reads TGTGCCAGCAGCACAGGGTATGGCTACACCTTC. The encoded protein is CASSTGYGYTF.